The sequence of this T cell receptor beta chain was determined in a study of blood T cells in healthy people across ages. About the study: Every two T cells gave about one barcoded beta molecule via template switching.

Whole-study findings and limits: Naive T cell percentage showed a strong correlation with the diversity of TCR beta. TCR beta diversity per million T cells fell roughly linearly with age.

Remarks on this clonotype: The antigen is unknown.

A second PCR of 7 to 11 cycles used a sample-barcoded 5' primer and a J-beta primer mix. Each CDR3 protein is one row after TCRdb ran MiXCR on the 5' RACE reads. This sample has about 1.6 million distinct CDR3 sequences, with about 32% found just once. CDR3 length: 15 amino acids. Germline trimming cut 1 base from V and 6 bases from J; bases unmatched to any gene: 3. The sample consisted of blood. This TCR was sampled from a woman under 40 in good health. This chain joins TRBV12-3 or TRBV12-4 and TRBJ2-2; TRBD1 aligns across 9 bases. Here the CDR3 reads CASSLETGGSGELFF. The DNA of the CDR3 is TGTGCCAGCAGTTTAGAGACAGGGGGGTCCGGGGAGCTGTTTTTT.